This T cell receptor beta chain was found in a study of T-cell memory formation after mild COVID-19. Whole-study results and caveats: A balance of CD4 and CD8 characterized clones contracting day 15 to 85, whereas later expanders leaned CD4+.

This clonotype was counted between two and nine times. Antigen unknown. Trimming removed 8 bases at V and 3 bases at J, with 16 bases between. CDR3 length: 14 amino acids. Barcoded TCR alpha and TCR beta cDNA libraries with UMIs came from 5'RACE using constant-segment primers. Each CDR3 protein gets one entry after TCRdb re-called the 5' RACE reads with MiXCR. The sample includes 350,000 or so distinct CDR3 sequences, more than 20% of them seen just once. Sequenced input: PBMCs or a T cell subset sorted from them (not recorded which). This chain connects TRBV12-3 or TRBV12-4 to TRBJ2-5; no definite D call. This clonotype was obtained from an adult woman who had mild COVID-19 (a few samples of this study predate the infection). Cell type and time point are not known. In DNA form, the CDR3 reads TGTGCCAGCGGCACACCCTGGGTGGAAGAGACCCAGTACTTC. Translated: CASGTPWVEETQYF.